These 7 T cell receptor beta chains were sequenced from one sample in a study of cytomegalovirus exposure and HLA in healthy donors. The PCR was carried out with 60 Vbeta primers and 13 Jbeta primers. Produced via immunoSEQ multiplex PCR; TCRdb's table is partial and in-frame only. This sample has under 250,000 clones, with 81% found just once. Material: PBMCs. The receptors come from a woman aged 60-75 years in good health and CMV-seropositive.

The chain combines TRBV7-2 with TRBJ2-2; 11 positions agree with TRBD2. The CDR3 has 15 amino acids. V was pared by 3 bases and J by 5 bases, with 2 bases of the junction left unmatched. Looked up from germline, CDR1 is SGHTA and CDR2 is FQGNSA. In DNA, the CDR3 is TGTGCCAGCAGCTTTAGCGGGAGGGCTACCGGGGAGCTGTTTTTT. Translating it yields CASSFSGRATGELFF.

V is TRBV19 and J is TRBJ2-7; TRBD2 matches 10 bases. CDR1 is LNHDA, CDR2 SQIVND, per germline (reference sequence). The CDR3 is made up of 15 amino acids. V lost 4 bases to trimming and J lost 5 bases; unmatched junction nucleotides: 8. The CDR3 spells CASSRGVLAGDEQYF. DNA for the CDR3: TGTGCCAGTAGTAGGGGGGTGCTAGCGGGAGACGAGCAGTACTTC.

The chain links TRBV4-1 to TRBJ1-6, with D possibly TRBD1 on 5 matching bases. V was trimmed by 1 base and J by 9 bases, leaving 13 bases between them. CDR1 is MGHRA, CDR2 YSYEKL, per germline. The CDR3 has 15 residues. CDR3 in amino acids: CASSQVGSGVSPLHF. The CDR3 region has the DNA TGCGCCAGCAGCCAAGTAGGATCGGGGGTTTCACCCCTCCACTTT.

The V and J genes are TRBV5-1 and TRBJ2-3; TRBD2 matches at 8 bases. Germline V CDR1 and CDR2: SGHRS, YFSETQ. This CDR3 is built from 17 residues. The junction had 11 bases not matched to a gene; V was cut back by 2 bases and J by 3 bases. This CDR3 reads CASSFLAGLASTDTQYF. The CDR3 DNA sequence: TGCGCCAGCAGCTTTTTAGCGGGATTGGCGAGTACAGATACGCAGTATTTT.

This clone was counted a few times. The chain uses TRBV2 and TRBJ2-5; weak D call: TRBD1 (6 bases). CDR3 length: 13 residues. CDR1 and CDR2 from the germline V gene are SNHLY and FYNNEI. V lost 3 bases to trimming and J lost 2 bases, with 7 bases between them. CDR3 DNA: TGTGCCAGCAGTGAGGACAGACAAGAGACCCAGTACTTC. Protein sequence: CASSEDRQETQYF.

The gene calls are TRBV12-5 and TRBJ2-7; D is unresolved. Germline V gene data show CDR1 as LGHNT and CDR2 as FRNRAP. The CDR3 has 10 residues. V gave up 1 base and J gave up 12 bases, with 7 bases separating them. The CDR3 here is CASGLAVPYF. The CDR3 region has the DNA TGTGCTAGTGGTTTGGCCGTTCCGTACTTC.

The chain employs TRBV5-4 and TRBJ1-3, with TRBD1 identical over 8 bases. The CDR3 runs 18 residues. Germline V gives CDR1 SGHNT, CDR2 YYREEE (reference sequence). The V segment lost 3 bases and the J segment 2 bases; nucleotides outside the gene matches: 13. The CDR3 DNA reads TGTGCCAGCAGCTCGATAGGACAGGGACTTACTACTGGAAACACCATATATTTT. Protein: CASSSIGQGLTTGNTIYF.